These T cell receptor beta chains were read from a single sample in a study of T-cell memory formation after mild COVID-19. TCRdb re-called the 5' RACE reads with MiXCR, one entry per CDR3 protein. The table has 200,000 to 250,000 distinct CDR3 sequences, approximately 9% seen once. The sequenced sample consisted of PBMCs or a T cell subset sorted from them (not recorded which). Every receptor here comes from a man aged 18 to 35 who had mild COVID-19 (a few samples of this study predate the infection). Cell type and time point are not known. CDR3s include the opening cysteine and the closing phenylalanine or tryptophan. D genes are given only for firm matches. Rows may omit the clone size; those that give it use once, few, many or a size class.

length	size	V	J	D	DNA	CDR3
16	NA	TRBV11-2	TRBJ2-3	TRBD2	TGTGCCAGCAGCTATTGGGCGGGGGACAGCACAGATACGCAGTATTTT	CASSYWAGDSTDTQYF
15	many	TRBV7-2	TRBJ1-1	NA	TGTGCCAGCAGCTTAGCGCCAAGGGGGAACACTGAAGCTTTCTTT	CASSLAPRGNTEAFF
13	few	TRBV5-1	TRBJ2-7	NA	TGCGCCAGCAGCTCGGACGGCTACTACGAGCAGTACTTC	CASSSDGYYEQYF
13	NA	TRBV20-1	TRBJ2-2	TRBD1	TGCAGTGCTTCGACAGGGCCCACCGGGGAGCTGTTTTTT	CSASTGPTGELFF
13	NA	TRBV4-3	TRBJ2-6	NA	TGCGCCAGCAGCCAACCTGGGGCCAACGTCCTGACTTTC	CASSQPGANVLTF
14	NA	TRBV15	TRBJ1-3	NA	TGTGCCACCAGCAGAGATCCAGGGAGAAACACCATATATTTT	CATSRDPGRNTIYF
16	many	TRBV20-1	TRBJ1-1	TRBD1	TGCAGTGCTAGAGATGCAGGACAGGGGCACTATGCTGAAGCTTTCTTT	CSARDAGQGHYAEAFF
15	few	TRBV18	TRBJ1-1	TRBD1	TGTGCCAGCTCACCTAATAGACAGGGGGGGACTGAAGCTTTCTTT	CASSPNRQGGTEAFF
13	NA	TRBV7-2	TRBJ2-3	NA	TGTGCCAGCAGACGAACTAGAGCAGATACGCAGTATTTT	CASRRTRADTQYF
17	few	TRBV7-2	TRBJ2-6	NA	TGTGCCAGCAGCCTAAATGCCGGGACGAACGGGGCCAACGTCCTGACTTTC	CASSLNAGTNGANVLTF
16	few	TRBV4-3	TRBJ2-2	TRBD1	TGCGCCAGCAGCCAAGCCCCGGGACAGGGTTCCGGGGAGCTGTTTTTT	CASSQAPGQGSGELFF
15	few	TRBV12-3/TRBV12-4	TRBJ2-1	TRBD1	TGTGCCAGCAGTTTAGAGGGACAGGGGAAAAATGAGCAGTTCTTC	CASSLEGQGKNEQFF
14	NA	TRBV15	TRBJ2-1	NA	TGTGCCACCACCCGAAGGACGTTGTACAATGAGCAGTTCTTC	CATTRRTLYNEQFF
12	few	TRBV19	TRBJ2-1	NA	TGTGCCAGTAGTATAGTGGCCAATGAGCAGTTCTTC	CASSIVANEQFF
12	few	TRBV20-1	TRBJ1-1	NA	TGCACCTACGAGGGCCCGGGCACTGAAGCTTTCTTT	CTYEGPGTEAFF
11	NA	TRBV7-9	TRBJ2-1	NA	TGTGCCAGCAGCTTAGAAGGGATACAGTTCTTC	CASSLEGIQFF
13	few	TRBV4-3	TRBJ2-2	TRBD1	TGCGCCAGCAGCCCGGAAGGGGGACAGGGGTTGTTTTTT	CASSPEGGQGLFF
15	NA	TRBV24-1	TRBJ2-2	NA	TGTGCCACCAGTGGCACGGATATGAACACCGGGGAGCTGTTTTTT	CATSGTDMNTGELFF
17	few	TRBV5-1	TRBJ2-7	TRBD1	TGCGCCAGCAGCACAAGGCCGCGGGACAGGAGCGCCTACGAGCAGTACTTC	CASSTRPRDRSAYEQYF
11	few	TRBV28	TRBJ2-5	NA	TGTGCCAGCAGCCTGAATCTCGGCCAGTACTTC	CASSLNLGQYF
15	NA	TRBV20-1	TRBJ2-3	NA	TGCAGTGCTATGGGAGGACAGGAGAGCACAGATACGCAGTATTTT	CSAMGGQESTDTQYF
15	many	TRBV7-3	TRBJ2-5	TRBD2	TGTGCCAGCAGCAGACAGCGGGGGGGCCAAGAGACCCAGTACTTC	CASSRQRGGQETQYF
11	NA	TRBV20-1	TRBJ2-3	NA	TGCAGTGCACCCCAGGGCGATACGCAGTATTTT	CSAPQGDTQYF
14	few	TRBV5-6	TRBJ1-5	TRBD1	TGTGCCAGCAGCTCGGAGGGGGCGGGTCAGCCCCAGCATTTT	CASSSEGAGQPQHF
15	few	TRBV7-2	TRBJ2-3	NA	TGTGCCAGCAGCTTAACCCTTTGGTCAGGCGCTACGCAGTATTTT	CASSLTLWSGATQYF
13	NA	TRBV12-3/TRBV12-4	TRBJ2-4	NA	TGTGCCAGCAGGCCTCTAGGTAGAAACATTCAGTACTTC	CASRPLGRNIQYF